This T cell receptor (beta chain) derives from a study of cytotoxic CD8 clonotypes in ibrutinib-treated CLL (dated by TCRdb to about 2021). Context from the whole study: The cohort had about a dozen relapsed/refractory and 15 treatment-naive patients; some 17 were IGHV unmutated. Responses were partial in roughly 24 patients and complete in 2; after median around 68 months follow-up, roughly 14 stayed in remission and some twelve progressed. Of the 90 or so participants in the trial, about two dozen had longitudinal samples available. Every remission and progressive disease sample was obtained while ibrutinib was still being received by the patients. An average of about 250,000 productive templates and 94,082 productive rearrangements was obtained per sample. Cryopreserved peripheral blood mononuclear cells were collected before treatment, at response, and at either disease progression or sustained remission. Response samples were taken after a median of approximately eleven months on treatment, ranging from about 6 to 40 months. On the study overall, not on this receptor specifically: Clonality increased at ibrutinib response, stayed stable in sustained remission, and fell back toward baseline at progression. Sampling times were not matched between sustained-remission and progressing patients, and lymph node repertoires were not studied. Baseline clonality was found to be higher than that of age-matched healthy donors and was strongly correlated with circulating CD8+ T-cell counts. Public clonotypes were rare and either shrank or stayed stable during treatment, and the rise in clonality at ibrutinib response reflected expansion of private clonotypes.

Measured from the cysteine to the phenylalanine, the CDR3 is 14 residues long. CDR3 DNA only is kept here, 42 bases in frame from base 1. The CDR1 and CDR2 encoded by the germline V gene are SGHRS and YFSETQ. V and J are truncated by 7 bases and 2 bases respectively, leaving an intervening sequence of 12 bases. The goal of deep resolution MiSeq sequencing was a depth between 1 in 1 million and 1 in 200,000 T cells, and coverage averaged 10x per clonotype. TCR beta libraries were generated with the immunoSEQ hsTCRB Kit. The paper's processing steps were these. Data were analyzed with ImmunoSEQ Data Assistant and ImmunoSEQ Analyzer, with V, D and J genes assigned per IMGT definitions. Clonality was computed as one minus normalized Shannon entropy of productive rearrangement frequencies, ranging from 0 to 1. Only overrepresented clonotypes making up at least 0.05% of each patient's repertoire were included in the public clonotype analysis. Some twelve repertoires from age-matched healthy donors, obtained from immuneACCESS, served as clonality controls. TCRdb holds this immuneACCESS table with in-frame rearrangements only. Some clones are missing; in checked studies, unresolved V genes explain under half, and the rest has no known cause. V, J and clone size are those of that table, while D and trimming were read from the DNA. The sample yields more than 200,000 clones; more than 65% were counted once. Of the sample, about 6.4% falls within the top ten clones.

The sample's time point label is to be understood as: about a year on ibrutinib. Approximately 2 micrograms of genomic DNA were extracted from cryopreserved PBMCs for TCR beta library preparation. Longitudinal blood samples from CLL patients on ibrutinib monotherapy underwent high-throughput TCR beta sequencing. Patients were enrolled in a phase 2 open-label single-center ibrutinib monotherapy trial. On this clone itself: The antigen it binds to is not known. No base quality information exists; no much larger clone differs at one position.

The starting material was PBMCs, obtained after 12 months of ibrutinib treatment. The chain is made from TRBV5-1 and TRBJ1-4; no D segment can be confidently identified. The origin of this receptor is a human donor with chronic lymphocytic leukemia. The encoded CDR3 is CASSPGRTNEKLFF. The nucleotide sequence is given as TGCGCCAGCTCTCCGGGCCGCACTAATGAAAAACTGTTTTTT.